This record concerns one T cell receptor (beta chain) sequence. The CDR3 consists of 14 residues. Deletions cut 4 bases from V and 4 bases from J, with 14 bases between. Germline V gene lookup returns CDR1 SQVTM and CDR2 ANQGSEA. This specimen comes from a study of blood T cell repertoires in COVID-19. About the research overall: Whether acute or convalescent, the COVID-19 samples came from the United States, Italy and Spain. Nucleic acid was either cDNA or gDNA, and it came from T cells, B-cell-depleted T cells, or PBMCs.

Per the original data handling: Nucleated cell number was recorded as an estimate derived from reference gene primer amplification. Some clones are missing from TCRdb's copy, which holds only in-frame ones; the method was immunoSEQ multiplex PCR. That table gives V, J and clone size, and the DNA gave D and trimming. The table shows about 250,000 clones, with 88% occurring only once. The sequence was collected from a man aged 80 or over with acute or convalescent COVID-19. This chain links TRBV29-1 with TRBJ2-1; no definite D call. Sequencing was done on a sample of peripheral blood. The CDR3 protein is CSVGLYRVYNEQFF. The CDR3 DNA reads as TGCAGCGTTGGTCTTTACAGAGTTTACAATGAGCAGTTCTTC.